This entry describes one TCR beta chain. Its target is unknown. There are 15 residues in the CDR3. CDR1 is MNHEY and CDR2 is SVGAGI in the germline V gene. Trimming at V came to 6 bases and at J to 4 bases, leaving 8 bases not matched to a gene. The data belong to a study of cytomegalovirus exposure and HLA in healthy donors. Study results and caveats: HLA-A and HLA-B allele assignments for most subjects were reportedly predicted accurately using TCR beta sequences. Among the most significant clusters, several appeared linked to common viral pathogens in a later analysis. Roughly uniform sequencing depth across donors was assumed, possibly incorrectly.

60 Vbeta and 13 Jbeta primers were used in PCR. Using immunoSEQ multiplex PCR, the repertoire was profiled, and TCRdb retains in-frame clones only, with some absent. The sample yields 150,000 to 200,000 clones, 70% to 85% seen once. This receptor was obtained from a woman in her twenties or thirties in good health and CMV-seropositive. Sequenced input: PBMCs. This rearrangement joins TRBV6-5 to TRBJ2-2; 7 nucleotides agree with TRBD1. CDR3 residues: CASRYLSGGTGELFF. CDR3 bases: TGTGCCAGCAGATATCTATCAGGGGGCACCGGGGAGCTGTTTTTT.